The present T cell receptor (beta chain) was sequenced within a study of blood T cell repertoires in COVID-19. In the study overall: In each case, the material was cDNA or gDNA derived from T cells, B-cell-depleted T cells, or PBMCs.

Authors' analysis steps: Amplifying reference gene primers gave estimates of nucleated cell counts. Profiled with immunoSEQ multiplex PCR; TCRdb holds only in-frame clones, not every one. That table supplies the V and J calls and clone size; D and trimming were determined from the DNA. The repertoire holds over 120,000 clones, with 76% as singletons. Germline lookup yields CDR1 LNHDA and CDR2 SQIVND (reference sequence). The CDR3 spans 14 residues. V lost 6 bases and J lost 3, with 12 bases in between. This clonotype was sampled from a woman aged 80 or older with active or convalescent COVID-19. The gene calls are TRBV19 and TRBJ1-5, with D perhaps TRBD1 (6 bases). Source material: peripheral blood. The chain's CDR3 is CASSPGQFNQPQHF. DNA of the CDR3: TGTGCCAGTAGCCCAGGACAGTTCAATCAGCCCCAGCATTTT.